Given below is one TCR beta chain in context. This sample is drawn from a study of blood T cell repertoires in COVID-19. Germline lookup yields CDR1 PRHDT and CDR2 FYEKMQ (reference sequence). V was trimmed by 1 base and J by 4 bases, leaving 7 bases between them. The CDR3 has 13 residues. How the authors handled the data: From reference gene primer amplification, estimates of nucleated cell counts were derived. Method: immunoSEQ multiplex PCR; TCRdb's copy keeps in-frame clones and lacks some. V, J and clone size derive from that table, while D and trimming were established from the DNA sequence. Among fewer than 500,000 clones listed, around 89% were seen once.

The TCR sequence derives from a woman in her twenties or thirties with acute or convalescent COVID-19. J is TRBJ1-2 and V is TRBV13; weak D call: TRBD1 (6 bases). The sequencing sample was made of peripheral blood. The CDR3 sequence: CASSLADSYGYTF. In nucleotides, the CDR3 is TGTGCCAGCAGCTTAGCGGACAGCTATGGCTACACCTTC.